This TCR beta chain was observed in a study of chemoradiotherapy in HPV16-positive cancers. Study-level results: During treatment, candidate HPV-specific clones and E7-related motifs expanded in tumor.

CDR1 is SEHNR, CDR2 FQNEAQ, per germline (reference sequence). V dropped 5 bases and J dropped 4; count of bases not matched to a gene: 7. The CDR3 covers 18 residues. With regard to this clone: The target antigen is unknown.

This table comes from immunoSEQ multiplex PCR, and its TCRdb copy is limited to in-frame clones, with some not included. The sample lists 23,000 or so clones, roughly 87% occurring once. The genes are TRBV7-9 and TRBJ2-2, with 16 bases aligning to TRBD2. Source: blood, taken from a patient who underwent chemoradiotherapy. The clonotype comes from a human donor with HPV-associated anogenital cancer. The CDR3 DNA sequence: TGTGCCAGCAGCCCCGGGACTAGCGGGAGGGCCTTCACCGGGGAGCTGTTTTTT. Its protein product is CASSPGTSGRAFTGELFF.